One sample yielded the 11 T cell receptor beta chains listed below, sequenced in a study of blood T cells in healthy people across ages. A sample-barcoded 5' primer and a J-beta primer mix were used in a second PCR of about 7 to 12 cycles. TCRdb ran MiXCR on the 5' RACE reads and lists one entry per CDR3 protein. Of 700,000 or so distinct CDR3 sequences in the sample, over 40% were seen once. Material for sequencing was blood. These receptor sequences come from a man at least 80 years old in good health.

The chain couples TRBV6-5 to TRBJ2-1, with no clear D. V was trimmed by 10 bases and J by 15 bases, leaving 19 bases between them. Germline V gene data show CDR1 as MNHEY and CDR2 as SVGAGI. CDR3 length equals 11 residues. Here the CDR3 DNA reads TGTGCCACCCCCCCCGACGGAGAGGCGTTCTTC. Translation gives CATPPDGEAFF.

The CDR3 sequence: CASSLLQGYNEQFF. The DNA for the CDR3 is TGTGCCAGCAGTCTCCTACAGGGGTACAATGAGCAGTTCTTC. V usage is TRBV27 and J usage is TRBJ2-1; 7 bases are shared with TRBD1. Germline V lookup: CDR1 MNHEY, CDR2 SMNVEV (reference sequence). This CDR3 contains 14 residues. V shed 5 bases, J shed 4 bases, and the junction held 5 bases outside the gene matches.

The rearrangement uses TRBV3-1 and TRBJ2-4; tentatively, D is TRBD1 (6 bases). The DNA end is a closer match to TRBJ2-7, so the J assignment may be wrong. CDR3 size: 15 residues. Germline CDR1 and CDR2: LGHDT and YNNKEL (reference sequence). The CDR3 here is CASSQGGLQVYEQYF. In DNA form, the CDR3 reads TGTGCCAGCAGCCAAGGGGGGCTCCAGGTCTACGAGCAGTACTTC.

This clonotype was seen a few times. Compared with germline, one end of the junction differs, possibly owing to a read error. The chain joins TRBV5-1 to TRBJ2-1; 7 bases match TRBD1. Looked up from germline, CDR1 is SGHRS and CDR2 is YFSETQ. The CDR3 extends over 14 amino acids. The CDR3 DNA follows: TGCGCCAGCAGGTTGGGGGACAGTTACAATGAGCAGTTCTTC. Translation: CASRLGDSYNEQFF.

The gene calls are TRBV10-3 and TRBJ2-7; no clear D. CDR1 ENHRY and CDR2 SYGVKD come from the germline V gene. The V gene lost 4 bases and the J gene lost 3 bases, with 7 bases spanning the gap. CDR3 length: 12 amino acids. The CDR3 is CAISALLYEQYF. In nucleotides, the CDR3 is TGTGCCATCAGTGCATTACTCTACGAGCAGTACTTC.

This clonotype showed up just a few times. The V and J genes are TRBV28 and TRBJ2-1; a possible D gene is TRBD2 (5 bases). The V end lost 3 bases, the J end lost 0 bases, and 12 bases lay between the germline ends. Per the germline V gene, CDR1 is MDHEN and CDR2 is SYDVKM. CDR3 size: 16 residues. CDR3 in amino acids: CASSLRAPSSYNEQFF. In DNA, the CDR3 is TGTGCCAGCAGTTTGAGGGCCCCGAGCTCCTACAATGAGCAGTTCTTC.

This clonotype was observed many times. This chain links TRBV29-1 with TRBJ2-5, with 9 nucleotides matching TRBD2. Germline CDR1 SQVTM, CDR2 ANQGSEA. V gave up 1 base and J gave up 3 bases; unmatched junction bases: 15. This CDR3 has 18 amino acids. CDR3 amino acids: CSVEVLLREGVWEETQYF. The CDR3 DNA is TGCAGCGTTGAAGTCCTGTTGCGGGAGGGCGTGTGGGAAGAGACCCAGTACTTC.

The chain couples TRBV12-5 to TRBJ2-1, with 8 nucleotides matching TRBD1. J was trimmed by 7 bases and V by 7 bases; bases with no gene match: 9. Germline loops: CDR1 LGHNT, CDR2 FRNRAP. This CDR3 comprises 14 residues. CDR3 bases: TGTGCTAGTGAACCGGGACAGGTTTTGAATGAGCAGTTCTTC. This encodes CASEPGQVLNEQFF.

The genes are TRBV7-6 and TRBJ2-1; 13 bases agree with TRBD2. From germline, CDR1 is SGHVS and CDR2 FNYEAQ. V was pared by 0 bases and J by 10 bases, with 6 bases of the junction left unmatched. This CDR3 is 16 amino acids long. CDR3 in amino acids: CASSLAATSGGSEQFF. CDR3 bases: TGTGCCAGCAGCTTAGCTGCGACTAGCGGGGGGTCCGAGCAGTTCTTC.

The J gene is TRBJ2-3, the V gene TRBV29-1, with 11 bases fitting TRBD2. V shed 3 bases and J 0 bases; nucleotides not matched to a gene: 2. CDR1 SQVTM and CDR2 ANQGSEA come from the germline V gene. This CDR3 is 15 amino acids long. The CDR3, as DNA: TGCAGCGTTGAGGGACTAGCGGTTAGCACAGATACGCAGTATTTT. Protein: CSVEGLAVSTDTQYF.

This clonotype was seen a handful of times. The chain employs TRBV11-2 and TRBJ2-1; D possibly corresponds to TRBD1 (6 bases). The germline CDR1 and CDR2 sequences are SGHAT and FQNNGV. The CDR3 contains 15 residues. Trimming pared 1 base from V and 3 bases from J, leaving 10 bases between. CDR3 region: CASSLVLGGYNEQFF. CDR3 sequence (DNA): TGTGCCAGCAGCTTAGTATTAGGGGGCTACAATGAGCAGTTCTTC.